Listed here is a single TCR beta chain. Generated by immunoSEQ multiplex PCR, the TCRdb table keeps only in-frame clones and is missing some. Counted here are 50,000 or so clones, 92% occurring once; the ten biggest clones make up about 3.6%. The data belong to a study of technical replicates of blood from a handful of donors. The sequenced sample was PBMCs. This clonotype was sampled from a human donor in good health. Some clones in this sample may be carry-over from other donors' samples.

This chain's CDR3 is CASTLDRDSYEQYF. The DNA of the CDR3 is TGTGCCAGCACCCTCGACAGGGACTCCTACGAGCAGTACTTC. The rearrangement links TRBV7-9 to TRBJ2-7, with 7 bases that match TRBD1. Trimming cost V 7 bases and J 0 bases; bases outside gene matches: 6. CDR3 length: 14 residues. In germline, CDR1 is SEHNR, CDR2 FQNEAQ (reference sequence).